These T cell receptor beta chains were read from a single sample in a study of CD8 T cells in ankylosing spondylitis. TCRdb used MiXCR to reprocess the 5' RACE reads, holding one entry per CDR3 protein. Of 300,000 to 350,000 distinct CDR3 sequences in the sample, about 20% are singletons; the top ten hold 3.5%. The sequenced material came from blood, either unsorted or a sorted T cell fraction (not recorded which). These receptors originate from a female donor with ankylosing spondylitis or in good health (not recorded which). Both conserved end residues are part of each CDR3. Fields, in order: CDR3 protein, CDR3 DNA, D gene, J gene, clone size, V gene, CDR3 length. A D gene is named only where the DNA matches it firmly. Expanded clones are given a class, and other clones once, few, many or no size at all.

CASSLPNNEQFF,TGTGCCAGCAGCTTACCAAACAATGAGCAGTTCTTC,.,TRBJ2-1,.,TRBV7-2,12
CASSLAGAFGELFF,TGTGCCAGCAGCTTAGCAGGAGCTTTTGGGGAGCTGTTTTTT,.,TRBJ2-2,.,TRBV7-6,14
CASSADGSFREQFF,TGTGCCAGCAGTGCTGACGGATCTTTTCGGGAGCAGTTCTTC,.,TRBJ2-1,.,TRBV25-1,14
CASSIKGEKLFF,TGTGCCAGTAGTATCAAGGGTGAAAAACTGTTTTTT,.,TRBJ1-4,once,TRBV19,12
CAISTDRTGELFF,TGTGCCATCAGCACGGACAGGACCGGGGAGCTGTTTTTT,TRBD1,TRBJ2-2,.,TRBV10-3,13
CAITRGPGTEAFF,TGTGCCATCACGAGGGGGCCGGGGACTGAAGCTTTCTTT,TRBD1,TRBJ1-1,few,TRBV10-3,13
CASSPTGGLDTQYF,TGTGCCAGTAGCCCGACAGGGGGCCTGGATACGCAGTATTTT,TRBD1,TRBJ2-3,.,TRBV19,14
CASSLALAGGEKQFF,TGTGCCAGCAGCTTAGCGCTAGCGGGAGGGGAGAAGCAGTTCTTC,TRBD2,TRBJ2-1,few,TRBV7-9,15
CASSETYRGVQYF,TGTGCCAGCAGCGAAACTTACAGGGGAGTGCAGTACTTC,TRBD1,TRBJ2-7,.,TRBV6-1,13
CASSSHKAFF,TGTGCCAGCAGCAGTCATAAAGCTTTCTTT,.,TRBJ1-1,.,TRBV21-1,10
CSVDSGTSEQAFF,TGCAGCGTTGACTCCGGGACGTCTGAGCAAGCTTTCTTT,.,TRBJ1-1,many,TRBV29-1,13
CASSSRTFYNEQFF,TGTGCCAGCAGTTCCCGGACCTTCTACAATGAGCAGTTCTTC,.,TRBJ2-1,.,TRBV6-5,14
CSARDSGYNEQFF,TGCAGTGCTAGAGATAGCGGATACAATGAGCAGTTCTTC,.,TRBJ2-1,few,TRBV20-1,13
CATSSLTQGEAIQYF,TGTGCCACCAGCAGTCTCACTCAGGGGGAGGCCATTCAGTACTTC,.,TRBJ2-4,.,TRBV15,15
CASAWASAYNEQFF,TGTGCCAGTGCGTGGGCTAGCGCCTACAATGAGCAGTTCTTC,.,TRBJ2-1,.,TRBV6-1,14
CSARVKSEAFF,TGCAGTGCTAGAGTGAAGAGTGAAGCTTTCTTT,.,TRBJ1-1,many,TRBV20-1,11
CASSSSGTAMNTEAFF,TGTGCCAGCAGCTCATCCGGGACAGCGATGAACACTGAAGCTTTCTTT,TRBD1,TRBJ1-1,.,TRBV7-9,16
CSAWDRRYNEQFF,TGCAGCGCCTGGGACCGTCGCTACAATGAGCAGTTCTTC,.,TRBJ2-1,many,TRBV29-1,13
CSARLSGLVLNEQFF,TGCAGTGCTAGATTGTCCGGACTAGTACTGAATGAGCAGTTCTTC,TRBD2,TRBJ2-1,.,TRBV20-1,15
CASSVGANNEQFF,TGTGCCAGCAGCGTAGGGGCAAACAATGAGCAGTTCTTC,.,TRBJ2-1,.,TRBV9,13
CASKRGQGTDNEQFF,TGTGCCAGCAAACGGGGACAGGGGACGGACAATGAGCAGTTCTTC,TRBD1,TRBJ2-1,few,TRBV6-2/TRBV6-3,15
CASSPGGRSHEQFF,TGTGCCAGCAGCCCTGGGGGGAGATCCCATGAGCAGTTCTTC,.,TRBJ2-1,few,TRBV4-2,14
CASSLGWNSNQPQHF,TGTGCCAGCAGTTTGGGGTGGAATAGCAATCAGCCCCAGCATTTT,.,TRBJ1-5,.,TRBV12-3/TRBV12-4,15
CSAREGEGPSLRGYTF,TGCAGTGCTAGAGAAGGAGAGGGCCCATCCTTGCGAGGCTACACCTTC,.,TRBJ1-2,.,TRBV20-1,16
CASSRGGRDTQYF,TGTGCCAGCAGTAGGGGGGGGCGGGATACGCAGTATTTT,.,TRBJ2-3,.,TRBV12-3/TRBV12-4,13
CASSLASDLTREQYF,TGCGCCAGCAGCTTGGCCTCGGACCTTACTAGGGAGCAGTACTTC,.,TRBJ2-7,.,TRBV5-1,15
CASSLTAGVGYNEQFF,TGTGCCAGCAGCTTAACGGCGGGAGTAGGCTACAATGAGCAGTTCTTC,TRBD2,TRBJ2-1,few,TRBV7-3,16
CASSLIGTEAFF,TGTGCCAGCAGTTTGATCGGCACTGAAGCTTTCTTT,.,TRBJ1-1,few,TRBV12-3/TRBV12-4,12
CASSIHPGQLAKNIQYF,TGTGCCAGTAGTATCCACCCGGGACAGTTGGCCAAAAACATTCAGTACTTC,TRBD1,TRBJ2-4,.,TRBV19,17
CATSRDQGYGELFF,TGTGCCACCAGCAGAGATCAGGGGTACGGGGAGCTGTTTTTT,.,TRBJ2-2,medium-sized,TRBV15,14
CASSGTGVTDTQYF,TGTGCCAGCAGCGGTACAGGGGTCACAGATACGCAGTATTTT,TRBD1,TRBJ2-3,few,TRBV7-2,14
CSAPGQGALDTEAFF,TGCAGTGCTCCCGGACAGGGGGCGCTTGACACTGAAGCTTTCTTT,TRBD1,TRBJ1-1,.,TRBV20-1,15
CSARTGGNTIYF,TGCAGCGCCCGGACAGGAGGGAACACCATATATTTT,TRBD1,TRBJ1-3,many,TRBV29-1,12
CASSPLGTGNGMNTEAFF,TGTGCCAGCTCGCCACTTGGGACGGGAAATGGTATGAACACTGAAGCTTTCTTT,.,TRBJ1-1,.,TRBV18,18
CASSLGLAGVEQFF,TGTGCCAGCAGCTTGGGACTAGCTGGCGTGGAGCAGTTCTTC,TRBD2,TRBJ2-1,.,TRBV7-8,14
CASSETSDYNEQFF,TGTGCCAGCAGTGAAACTAGCGACTACAATGAGCAGTTCTTC,TRBD2,TRBJ2-1,few,TRBV2,14
CASSSPPLAGELFF,TGTGCCAGCAGTTCACCCCCGCTAGCCGGGGAGCTGTTTTTT,.,TRBJ2-2,few,TRBV28,14
CATSDPGGVNTGELFF,TGTGCCACCAGTGATCCAGGAGGGGTCAACACCGGGGAGCTGTTTTTT,.,TRBJ2-2,few,TRBV24-1,16
CSAPKKLEETQYF,TGCAGTGCCCCTAAAAAGCTAGAAGAGACCCAGTACTTC,.,TRBJ2-5,.,TRBV20-1,13
CSAPIRGRNTEAFF,TGCAGTGCCCCGATCAGGGGTCGGAACACTGAAGCTTTCTTT,.,TRBJ1-1,many,TRBV20-1,14
CASSLAEGETQYF,TGCGCCAGCAGCTTGGCCGAGGGGGAGACCCAGTACTTC,.,TRBJ2-5,.,TRBV5-1,13
CASSQDGGPPYEQYF,TGTGCCAGCAGCCAAGATGGGGGGCCACCCTACGAGCAGTACTTC,.,TRBJ2-7,few,TRBV3-1,15
CASSQELGYNEQFF,TGCGCCAGCAGTCAGGAGCTAGGATACAATGAGCAGTTCTTC,.,TRBJ2-1,.,TRBV5-1,14
CASQLQGSSYNEQFF,TGTGCCAGTCAACTCCAAGGGAGCTCCTACAATGAGCAGTTCTTC,.,TRBJ2-1,.,TRBV27,15
CASSYGQTIAQETQYF,TGTGCCAGCAGTTACGGACAGACAATAGCGCAAGAGACCCAGTACTTC,.,TRBJ2-5,.,TRBV7-2,16
CASSLRSGVGNTGELFF,TGTGCCAGCAGCTTAAGGTCGGGGGTTGGGAACACCGGGGAGCTGTTTTTT,.,TRBJ2-2,.,TRBV9,17
CASSPHGYEQYF,TGTGCCAGCAGCCCCCATGGCTACGAGCAGTACTTC,.,TRBJ2-7,many,TRBV7-2,12
CASSLGGERREQFF,TGTGCCAGCAGCTTAGGGGGGGAAAGGCGTGAGCAGTTCTTC,.,TRBJ2-1,.,TRBV11-1,14
CASSPQVGTDTQYF,TGTGCCAGCAGCCCACAGGTGGGAACAGATACGCAGTATTTT,.,TRBJ2-3,once,TRBV7-2,14
CASSSQGAEAFF,TGCGCCAGCAGCTCCCAAGGGGCTGAAGCTTTCTTT,.,TRBJ1-1,many,TRBV5-1,12
CSARGGPGPEQYF,TGCAGTGCTAGAGGCGGGCCCGGGCCCGAGCAGTACTTC,.,TRBJ2-7,few,TRBV20-1,13
CASSLIAGVLNEQFF,TGTGCCAGCAGCTTAATAGCGGGAGTCCTCAATGAGCAGTTCTTC,TRBD2,TRBJ2-1,.,TRBV7-2,15
CASSDSKGDTEAFF,TGCGCCAGCAGTGACTCGAAGGGGGACACTGAAGCTTTCTTT,.,TRBJ1-1,.,TRBV10-1,14
CSVERDEGDIQYF,TGCAGCGTTGAGAGGGACGAGGGGGACATTCAGTACTTC,.,TRBJ2-4,many,TRBV29-1,13
CSAREGGSNQPQHF,TGCAGTGCTAGAGAGGGGGGCAGCAATCAGCCCCAGCATTTT,.,TRBJ1-5,.,TRBV20-1,14
CATSDPGRYSGNTIYF,TGTGCCACCAGTGATCCCGGACGGTACTCTGGAAACACCATATATTTT,.,TRBJ1-3,.,TRBV24-1,16